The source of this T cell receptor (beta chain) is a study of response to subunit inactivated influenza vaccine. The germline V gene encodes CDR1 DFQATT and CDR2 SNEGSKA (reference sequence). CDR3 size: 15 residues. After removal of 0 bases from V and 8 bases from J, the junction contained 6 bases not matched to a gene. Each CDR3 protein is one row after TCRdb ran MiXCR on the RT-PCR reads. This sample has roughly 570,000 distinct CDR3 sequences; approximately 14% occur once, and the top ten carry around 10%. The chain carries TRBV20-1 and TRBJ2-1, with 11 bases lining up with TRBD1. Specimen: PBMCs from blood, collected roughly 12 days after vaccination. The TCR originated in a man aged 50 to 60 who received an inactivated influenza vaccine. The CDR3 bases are TGCAGTGCTAGAGACGGGACAGGGGGTTTGGATGAGCAGTTCTTC. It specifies CSARDGTGGLDEQFF.